The 22 T cell receptor beta chains below all came from one sample that was sequenced in a study of human T cells and chemical hapten exposure. One entry per CDR3 protein, called by TCRdb with MiXCR from the RACE reads. This table holds roughly 360,000 distinct CDR3 sequences, about 4.4% found once. Indicated time point: patch test 1, 2 weeks after DPC sensitization. Treatment indicated: therapeutic diphenylcyclopropenone sensitization with weekly scalp DPC. The sequencing used whole blood, collected in connection with sensitization to the hapten diphenylcyclopropenone (DPC). These receptor sequences come from a woman between 50 and 59 years old with alopecia areata. Some clones in this sample may be carry-over from other donors' samples.

This rearrangement joins TRBV27 to TRBJ1-5, with 8 bases matching TRBD1. Germline V CDR1 and CDR2: MNHEY, SMNVEV (reference sequence). The CDR3 runs 15 residues. The V gene end was trimmed by 6 bases and the J gene end by 4 bases; junction bases not matched to a gene: 8. The CDR3 DNA is TGTGCCAGCAGGGACAGGGCCTTCTTTAATCAGCCCCAGCATTTT. Translated, it gives CASRDRAFFNQPQHF.

This clonotype was observed at least ten times. V gene TRBV6-5 combines with J gene TRBJ2-7; 7 nucleotides align to TRBD2. The V and J ends lost 8 bases and 6 bases, in that order; junction bases with no gene match: 19. The CDR3 sequence is 16 residues long. Germline V gene data show CDR1 as MNHEY and CDR2 as SVGAGI. CDR3 DNA sequence: TGTGCCAGCTCCTACGAAGCGGGGACGCTCCGGAGCGAGCAGTACTTC. Residues: CASSYEAGTLRSEQYF.

This clonotype has more than one count but fewer than ten. The rearrangement joins TRBV12-3 or TRBV12-4 to TRBJ2-5; 10 nucleotides match TRBD2. V lost 0 bases and J lost 4; bases outside the gene matches: 8. The CDR3 is 17 residues long. CDR3 nucleotides: TGTGCCAGCAGTTTAGCGCAAGGACTAGCGGAAGGAGAGACCCAGTACTTC. As protein: CASSLAQGLAEGETQYF.

This clonotype was seen ten or more times. The rearrangement links TRBV6-6 to TRBJ2-3, with D perhaps matching TRBD2 (5 bases). This CDR3 region has 15 residues. CDR1 is MNHNY, CDR2 SVGAGI, per germline (reference sequence). Trimming removed 5 bases at V and 0 bases at J, with 12 bases between. The CDR3: CASSQPAGSTDTQYF. The DNA of the CDR3 is TGTGCCAGCAGTCAACCGGCGGGTAGCACAGATACGCAGTATTTT.

This clonotype has a count of ten or more. The chain combines TRBV9 with TRBJ2-1; D unresolved. Germline V gene lookup returns CDR1 SGDLS and CDR2 YYNGEE. Trimming stripped 0 bases from V and 5 bases from J, with 9 bases between. This CDR3 spans 14 amino acids. The CDR3 protein is CASSVEPGNNEQFF. The CDR3 DNA sequence: TGTGCCAGCAGCGTAGAACCTGGGAACAATGAGCAGTTCTTC.

In its sample, this clonotype was seen a few times. The rearrangement joins TRBV29-1 to TRBJ1-1; no firm D call. CDR3 length: 13 residues. Germline V gene data show CDR1 as SQVTM and CDR2 as ANQGSEA. Trimming removed 2 bases at V and 1 base at J, with 8 bases between. DNA for the CDR3: TGCAGCGTTGAACAGGCGCCGAACACTGAAGCTTTCTTT. The encoded protein is CSVEQAPNTEAFF.

The rearrangement links TRBV10-3 to TRBJ2-7, with D perhaps matching TRBD1 or TRBD2 (5 bases each). Germline V gene data show CDR1 as ENHRY and CDR2 as SYGVKD. Trimming pared 10 bases from V and 2 bases from J, leaving 12 bases between. The CDR3 spans 12 residues. The CDR3 here is CASRDDTYEQYF. The CDR3, as DNA: TGTGCCAGCCGGGACGACACCTACGAGCAGTACTTC.

Points on this clonotype: At one boundary the junction diverges from the germline segment, which might be a read error. This chain links TRBV6-1 with TRBJ1-1, with no clear D. CDR1 is MNHNS and CDR2 is SASEGT in the germline V gene. The CDR3 spans 11 residues. CDR3 residues: CASLGLLEAYF. CDR3 nucleotide sequence: TGTGCCAGCCTCGGACTTCTTGAAGCTTACTTT.

The CDR3: CASSFLDRGQPQHF. CDR3 nucleotides: TGTGCCAGCAGTTTCTTGGACCGCGGTCAGCCCCAGCATTTT. The rearrangement uses TRBV27 and TRBJ1-5; D is ambiguous. Deletions cut 3 bases from V and 6 bases from J, with 12 bases between. From germline, CDR1 is MNHEY and CDR2 SMNVEV (reference sequence). This CDR3 comprises 14 residues.

The table lists this clonotype with many counts. The V and J genes are TRBV7-2 and TRBJ1-6; D remains ambiguous. Germline V gene data show CDR1 as SGHTA and CDR2 as FQGNSA. With 5 bases removed from V and 9 bases from J, the gap between germline ends came to 8 bases. The CDR3 consists of 12 residues. The CDR3 DNA is TGTGCCAGCAGCACGTTTTCTTCACCCCTCCACTTT. Encoded protein: CASSTFSSPLHF. Based on the CDR3 plus reference TRBV7-2 and TRBJ1-6, the full variable domain is GAGVSQSPSNKVTEKGKDVELRCDPISGHTALYWYRQSLGQGLEFLIYFQGNSAPDKSGLPSDRFSAERTGGSVSTLTIQRTQQEDSAVYLCASSTFSSPLHFGNGTRLTVT.

This clonotype was observed a handful of times. This chain connects TRBV5-1 to TRBJ2-2, with D uncertain. The V and J ends lost 2 bases and 3 bases respectively, with 14 bases between them. This CDR3 has 16 residues. Per the germline V gene, CDR1 is SGHRS and CDR2 is YFSETQ. In DNA form, the CDR3 reads TGCGCCAGCAGCTTTAAATCTGGGGTTGACACCGGGGAGCTGTTTTTT. Its translation is CASSFKSGVDTGELFF.

This clonotype was seen more than once but under ten times. V is TRBV20-1 and J is TRBJ2-7; possibly TRBD1 for D (5 bases). This CDR3 is built from 14 residues. Trimming pared 7 bases from V and 2 bases from J, leaving 18 bases between. Germline V gives CDR1 DFQATT, CDR2 SNEGSKA (reference sequence). The CDR3 here is CSVNKAQVPYEQYF. The CDR3 coding sequence is TGCAGTGTCAATAAAGCACAGGTCCCCTACGAGCAGTACTTC.

In its sample, this clonotype was seen many times. The chain recombines TRBV12-3 or TRBV12-4 with TRBJ2-7, with 8 bases lining up with TRBD1. The CDR3 is made up of 14 amino acids. Trimming cost V 5 bases and J 6 bases; bases outside gene matches: 9. DNA for the CDR3: TGTGCCAGCAGTCCGACAGGGGAGATAGGCGAGCAGTACTTC. The encoded protein is CASSPTGEIGEQYF.

This clonotype was counted a few times. V is TRBV29-1 and J is TRBJ2-7; D perhaps matches TRBD1 (5 bases). Germline-derived CDR1 and CDR2 are SQVTM and ANQGSEA. V lost 6 bases to trimming and J lost 7 bases, with 10 bases between them. This CDR3 has 10 amino acids. CDR3 region: CSVVTVEQYF. The DNA of the CDR3 is TGCAGCGTGGTGACAGTTGAGCAGTACTTC.

This clonotype was observed many times. The chain recombines TRBV6-4 with TRBJ2-7; the D gene is possibly TRBD2 (7 bases). This CDR3 comprises 15 residues. Germline loops: CDR1 MRHNA, CDR2 SNTAGT. Trimming took off 6 bases at V and 2 bases at J, with 17 bases between the two ends. The CDR3 is CASSPSGGITYEQYF. In DNA, the CDR3 is TGTGCCAGCAGCCCATCGGGGGGCATCACCTACGAGCAGTACTTC.

This clonotype has ten or more counts. The chain joins TRBV20-1 to TRBJ2-1, with TRBD2 identical over 8 bases. The CDR3 runs to 14 residues. V trimming: 3 bases; J trimming: 6 bases; junction bases outside the gene matches: 7. In germline, CDR1 is DFQATT, CDR2 SNEGSKA (reference sequence). CDR3 sequence reads: CSASPAGGRNEQFF. In DNA, the CDR3 is TGCAGTGCTAGCCCGGCGGGGGGCCGCAATGAGCAGTTCTTC.

This clonotype turned up a few times. The rearrangement links TRBV30 to TRBJ2-1; TRBD2 matches at 9 bases. This CDR3 spans 13 amino acids. Germline V gene lookup returns CDR1 GTSNPN and CDR2 SVGIG (reference sequence). Trimming cost V 1 base and J 10 bases; bases outside gene matches: 5. The CDR3 loop is CAWSGTSAGEQFF. In DNA form, the CDR3 reads TGTGCCTGGAGTGGGACTAGCGCGGGAGAGCAGTTCTTC.

At least ten counts were recorded for this clonotype. The J gene is TRBJ1-2, the V gene TRBV7-2, with D unresolved. There are 15 residues in the CDR3. Germline V lookup: CDR1 SGHTA, CDR2 FQGNSA. Trimming took off 1 base at V and 1 base at J, with 10 bases between the two ends. CDR3 DNA sequence: TGTGCCAGCAGCTTAGTGAAGGGTGGTAACTATGGCTACACCTTC. Protein: CASSLVKGGNYGYTF.

This clonotype has at least ten counts. The chain couples TRBV10-3 to TRBJ2-3, with 9 bases matching TRBD2. V dropped 7 bases and J dropped 0; count of bases not matched to a gene: 8. This CDR3 region has 16 residues. CDR1 is ENHRY, CDR2 SYGVKD, per germline. CDR3 protein: CAITDTTSGSTDTQYF. CDR3 in DNA: TGTGCCATCACGGACACCACTAGCGGGAGCACAGATACGCAGTATTTT.

This chain uses TRBV6-6 with TRBJ2-2; TRBD1 matches at 7 bases. The CDR3 extends over 16 amino acids. After removal of 0 bases from V and 6 bases from J, the junction contained 7 bases not matched to a gene. Looked up from germline, CDR1 is MNHNY and CDR2 is SVGAGI (reference sequence). The chain's CDR3 is CASSYSRGPGAGELFF. In nucleotides, the CDR3 is TGTGCCAGCAGTTACTCGAGGGGGCCAGGGGCCGGGGAGCTGTTTTTT.

Regarding this clonotype: Being one base from a much bigger clone, this may be a read error. This chain connects TRBV20-1 to TRBJ2-1, with D unresolved. Between the trimmed V and J ends, which lost 2 bases and 7 bases, there was a span of 9 bases. There are 12 residues in the CDR3. The germline gives CDR1 DFQATT, CDR2 SNEGSKA (reference sequence). The CDR3, as DNA: TGCAGTGCTAGAACTAAGAGGAATGAGCAGTTCTTC. Amino acid sequence: CSARTKRNEQFF.

This clonotype was counted many times. The chain has TRBV29-1 and TRBJ2-7, with D unclear. The CDR3 covers 11 residues. Germline assignment: CDR1 SQVTM and CDR2 ANQGSEA. V was clipped by 6 bases and J by 3 bases, with 9 bases between them. CDR3 residues: CSVESLYEQYF. DNA for the CDR3: TGCAGCGTGGAGAGCCTCTACGAGCAGTACTTC.